One and the same sample provided the 28 T cell receptor beta chains below, sequenced in a study of cytomegalovirus exposure and HLA in healthy donors. This PCR relied on a set of 60 Vbeta primers and 13 Jbeta primers. TCRdb's copy holds only in-frame clones and misses some; the assay was immunoSEQ multiplex PCR. Of around 78,000 clones in the sample, about 81% were seen once. The sample taken for sequencing was PBMCs. These receptors originate from a woman aged 50 to 60 in good health and CMV-seronegative.

The V call is TRBV15, the J call TRBJ1-4; TRBD1 might be the D (6 bases). The CDR3 is 15 residues long. Germline lookup yields CDR1 LNHNV and CDR2 YYDKDF (reference sequence). Trimming took off 3 bases at V and 5 bases at J, with 13 bases between the two ends. The CDR3 nucleotides read TGTGCCACCAGCAGTTTACAGGGACCAAATGAAAAACTGTTTTTT. Its translation: CATSSLQGPNEKLFF. Full variable domain (rest looked up from reference TRBV15 and TRBJ1-4): DAMVIQNPRYQVTQFGKPVTLSCSQTLNHNVMYWYQQKSSQAPKLLFHYYDKDFNNEADTPDNFQSRRPNTSFCFLDIRSPGLGDTAMYLCATSSLQGPNEKLFFGSGTQLSVL.

The chain joins TRBV19 to TRBJ1-2; 9 nucleotides agree with TRBD1. The trim removed 4 bases at V and 8 bases at J, leaving 14 bases unmatched. The CDR3 runs to 16 residues. Germline CDR1 reads LNHDA; CDR2 reads SQIVND (reference sequence). CDR3 loop: CASSTPGQGEGGGYTF. CDR3 nucleotide sequence: TGTGCCAGTAGTACCCCGGGACAGGGTGAAGGAGGCGGCTACACCTTC.

The J gene is TRBJ2-6, the V gene TRBV21-1; the table assigns TRBD2, which was not confirmed against the DNA. TRBV21-1 constitutes a pseudogene. CDR3 length: 16 amino acids. The CDR3 DNA reads as TGTGCCAGCAGCAGTCTGGGAGGAGCTGGGGCCAACGTCCTGACTTTC. It codes for CASSSLGGAGANVLTF.

This chain joins TRBV5-5 and TRBJ1-5; TRBD1 might be the D (5 bases). The germline V and J ends were trimmed by 2 bases and 3 bases, with 12 bases remaining between them. Germline CDR1 SGHKS, CDR2 YYEKEE (reference sequence). This CDR3 spans 15 amino acids. DNA of the CDR3: TGTGCCAGCAGCTTTCAAGGGACTCCCAATCAGCCCCAGCATTTT. Translated, it gives CASSFQGTPNQPQHF.

In its sample, this clone was seen once. This chain links TRBV6-1 with TRBJ1-3, with TRBD1 matching 8 bases. The CDR3 covers 16 residues. In germline, CDR1 is MNHNS, CDR2 SASEGT. Unmatched junction bases numbered 5, after V lost 2 bases and J lost 2 bases. CDR3 protein: CASSEQGAVTGNTIYF. In DNA, the CDR3 is TGTGCCAGCAGTGAACAGGGGGCAGTAACTGGAAACACCATATATTTT.

This clone was detected only a few times. The chain is built from TRBV10-3 and TRBJ2-1; TRBD1 agrees at 7 bases. The CDR3 is 16 amino acids. Germline CDR1 ENHRY, CDR2 SYGVKD. V shed 5 bases, J shed 0 bases, and the junction held 7 bases outside the gene matches. This chain's CDR3 is CAISLMDRSSYNEQFF. CDR3 sequence (DNA): TGTGCCATCAGTCTAATGGACAGGAGCTCCTACAATGAGCAGTTCTTC.

This chain links TRBV7-9 with TRBJ2-5; 10 bases are shared with TRBD1. From germline, CDR1 is SEHNR and CDR2 FQNEAQ (reference sequence). V lost 5 bases to trimming and J lost 2 bases; unmatched junction nucleotides: 2. CDR3 length: 14 amino acids. For the CDR3, the DNA is TGTGCCAGCAGCATGGGACAGGGGCAAGAGACCCAGTACTTC. Translated, it gives CASSMGQGQETQYF.

The genes are TRBV5-1 and TRBJ2-3; D is unresolved. The CDR3 has 14 residues. Germline values: CDR1 SGHRS, CDR2 YFSETQ. V was cut by 3 bases and J by 2 bases, with 10 bases left in between. CDR3 sequence (DNA): TGCGCCAGCAGCTCCCTCCTACTCACAGATACGCAGTATTTT. As protein: CASSSLLLTDTQYF.

J is TRBJ1-1 and V is TRBV5-6, with TRBD1 matching 8 bases. The J segment lost 4 bases and the V segment lost 2 bases, leaving 4 bases of the junction unmatched. This CDR3 is built from 14 residues. The germline V gene encodes CDR1 SGHDT and CDR2 YYEEEE. The CDR3 loop reads CASSFRTGTTEAFF. The CDR3 DNA reads TGTGCCAGCAGCTTCAGGACAGGGACCACTGAAGCTTTCTTT. Using reference TRBV5-6 and TRBJ1-1 for the parts outside the CDR3, the full variable domain is DAGVTQSPTHLIKTRGQQVTLRCSPKSGHDTVSWYQQALGQGPQFIFQYYEEEERQRGNFPDRFSGHQFPNYSSELNVNALLLGDSALYLCASSFRTGTTEAFFGQGTRLTVV.

CDR3 amino acids: CASSYSPRGDGNTIYF. As DNA, the CDR3 is TGTGCCAGCAGTTACTCGCCCAGGGGAGATGGAAACACCATATATTTT. The V and J genes are TRBV6-5 and TRBJ1-3; D perhaps matches TRBD1 (6 bases). Germline CDR1 MNHEY, CDR2 SVGAGI. Trimming took 0 bases from V and 3 from J, leaving 12 bases between them. The CDR3 is 16 residues long.

The chain links TRBV27 to TRBJ1-6; D call uncertain. V dropped 3 bases and J dropped 7 bases, with 7 bases sitting between them. In germline, CDR1 is MNHEY, CDR2 SMNVEV (reference sequence). The CDR3 totals 13 residues. The CDR3 DNA reads as TGTGCCAGCAGTTTTCGGTGGAATTCACCCCTCCACTTT. It translates to CASSFRWNSPLHF.

The genes are TRBV19 and TRBJ1-4; tentative D call: TRBD1 (5 bases). The CDR3 length is 16 residues. In germline, CDR1 is LNHDA, CDR2 SQIVND (reference sequence). Trimming cost V 5 bases and J 0 bases, with 13 bases left between them. As DNA, the CDR3 is TGTGCCAGTAGTTTCTTAGGGGCCTCAACTAATGAAAAACTGTTTTTT. It yields the protein CASSFLGASTNEKLFF. Together with reference TRBV19 and TRBJ1-4, the CDR3 gives the full variable domain: DGGITQSPKYLFRKEGQNVTLSCEQNLNHDAMYWYRQDPGQGLRLIYYSQIVNDFQKGDIAEGYSVSREKKESFPLTVTSAQKNPTAFYLCASSFLGASTNEKLFFGSGTQLSVL.

CDR3 loop: CASSLGGSGRPGTYEQYF. In nucleotides, the CDR3 is TGCGCCAGCAGCTTGGGAGGTAGCGGGAGACCCGGGACCTACGAGCAGTACTTC. This chain joins TRBV5-1 and TRBJ2-7; TRBD2 agrees at 9 bases. Per germline, CDR1 SGHRS and CDR2 YFSETQ. The CDR3 runs 18 residues. Germline trimming cut 0 bases from V and 2 bases from J; bases unmatched to any gene: 12.

The V and J genes are TRBV29-1 and TRBJ1-5, with 8 bases aligning to TRBD1. The CDR3 length is 14 residues. Germline V gene data show CDR1 as SQVTM and CDR2 as ANQGSEA. V lost 6 bases, J lost 0 bases, and 4 bases stayed unmatched. In DNA, the CDR3 is TGCAGCGTCCGGACAGGGACTAGCAATCAGCCCCAGCATTTT. Translated, it gives CSVRTGTSNQPQHF.

The chain recombines TRBV10-3 with TRBJ2-3; 9 bases line up with TRBD2. The V and J ends lost 4 bases and 2 bases, in that order; junction bases with no gene match: 1. This CDR3 spans 14 amino acids. The germline gives CDR1 ENHRY, CDR2 SYGVKD. CDR3 DNA sequence: TGTGCCATCAGTGGACTAGCGGCCACAGATACGCAGTATTTT. This encodes CAISGLAATDTQYF.

V usage is TRBV7-2 and J usage is TRBJ2-1, with 7 bases aligning to TRBD1. The germline CDR1 and CDR2 sequences are SGHTA and FQGNSA. This CDR3 region has 13 residues. The V and J ends lost 1 base and 10 bases, in that order; junction bases with no gene match: 4. CDR3 loop: CASSLVGQREQFF. CDR3 in DNA: TGTGCCAGCAGCTTAGTGGGACAGAGGGAGCAGTTCTTC.

This clone came up once. The chain recombines TRBV4-1 with TRBJ1-3; 9 positions match TRBD1. Looked up from germline, CDR1 is MGHRA and CDR2 is YSYEKL. V lost 4 bases and J lost 1; bases outside the gene matches: 11. The CDR3 has 18 residues. CDR3 coding DNA: TGCGCCAGCAGCCCTCGACAGGGGGAGTCCGAATCTGGAAACACCATATATTTT. It yields the protein CASSPRQGESESGNTIYF.

J is TRBJ2-1 and V is TRBV5-8; D unclear. Germline values: CDR1 SGHTS, CDR2 YDEGEE. The V end was cut by 0 bases, the J end by 4 bases, with 8 bases between. The CDR3 extends over 14 amino acids. The DNA of the CDR3 is TGTGCCAGCAGCTTGGCGTCGGTGTACAATGAGCAGTTCTTC. Its protein is CASSLASVYNEQFF.

V and J are TRBV9 and TRBJ2-2; 13 nucleotides match TRBD2. Germline-derived CDR1 and CDR2 are SGDLS and YYNGEE. This CDR3 region has 19 residues. The V segment lost 4 bases and the J segment 1 base; nucleotides outside the gene matches: 10. The CDR3 DNA reads TGTGCCAGCAGCCCAAGACTAGCGGGGGGCCGAGGGAACACCGGGGAGCTGTTTTTT. It yields the protein CASSPRLAGGRGNTGELFF.

The V gene is TRBV27, the J gene TRBJ1-1; no firm D call. Germline CDR1 and CDR2: MNHEY and SMNVEV (reference sequence). The CDR3 consists of 14 residues. V was trimmed by 4 bases and J by 3 bases, leaving 12 bases between them. The CDR3 region has the DNA TGTGCCAGCAGTTCCCGTTGGGAGGACACTGAAGCTTTCTTT. Its translation: CASSSRWEDTEAFF.

This clone was seen a handful of times. The gene calls are TRBV5-1 and TRBJ2-7; 11 bases match TRBD2. Germline-derived CDR1 and CDR2 are SGHRS and YFSETQ. Germline trimming cut 4 bases from V and 5 bases from J; bases unmatched to any gene: 14. The length of the CDR3 is 17 residues. In DNA, the CDR3 is TGCGCCAGCAGCCGGACAGCTACTAGCGGGAGAGGTGACGAGCAGTACTTC. It specifies CASSRTATSGRGDEQYF. The whole variable domain, filled in from reference TRBV5-1 and TRBJ2-7, reads KAGVTQTPRYLIKTRGQQVTLSCSPISGHRSVSWYQQTPGQGLQFLFEYFSETQRNKGNFPGRFSGRQFSNSRSEMNVSTLELGDSALYLCASSRTATSGRGDEQYFGPGTRLTVT.

The J gene is TRBJ1-2, the V gene TRBV18; possibly TRBD1 for D (6 bases). The germline V gene encodes CDR1 KGHSH and CDR2 LQKENI. Trimming stripped 3 bases from V and 4 bases from J, with 9 bases between. This CDR3 comprises 13 residues. CDR3 bases: TGTGCCAGCTCACCCGGACAGATCTATGGCTACACCTTC. Translation: CASSPGQIYGYTF.

This rearrangement joins TRBV27 to TRBJ2-1; TRBD2 aligns across 10 bases. V shed 2 bases and J 3 bases; nucleotides not matched to a gene: 4. The length of the CDR3 is 16 residues. The germline V gene has CDR1 MNHEY and CDR2 SMNVEV (reference sequence). CDR3 coding DNA: TGTGCCAGCAGTTTAGAAAGACTAGCGGGCTACAATGAGCAGTTCTTC. Translated, it gives CASSLERLAGYNEQFF.

V and J are TRBV5-1 and TRBJ1-2, with 12 positions matching TRBD1. CDR3 size: 21 residues. From germline, CDR1 is SGHRS and CDR2 YFSETQ. V lost 0 bases to trimming and J lost 6 bases; unmatched junction nucleotides: 21. The CDR3 sequence is CASSLVGTGGEWGFLLDGYTF. The CDR3 nucleotides are TGCGCCAGCAGCTTGGTGGGGACAGGGGGCGAATGGGGCTTCTTATTGGATGGCTACACCTTC.

J is TRBJ2-2 and V is TRBV6-1; 9 nucleotides align to TRBD2. Germline assignment: CDR1 MNHNS and CDR2 SASEGT. Unmatched junction bases numbered 7, after V lost 7 bases and J lost 7 bases. The CDR3 has 14 residues. CDR3 nucleotides: TGTGCCAGCATGCGGGAGGGCCTTGGCGGGGAGCTGTTTTTT. This translates into CASMREGLGGELFF.

This clone turned up a few times. This rearrangement joins TRBV29-1 to TRBJ2-1; 8 bases align to TRBD2. CDR1 is SQVTM, CDR2 ANQGSEA, per germline. The CDR3 extends over 14 amino acids. The J segment lost 10 bases and the V segment lost 5 bases, leaving 13 bases of the junction unmatched. In DNA, the CDR3 is TGCAGCGTTAGGACTAGCCGATTAGGGGGAGAGCAGTTCTTC. Its protein product is CSVRTSRLGGEQFF.

This clone was seen just once. The chain uses TRBV10-2 and TRBJ2-3; D is perhaps TRBD1 (6 bases). Trimming cost V 3 bases and J 3 bases, with 10 bases left between them. Germline CDR1 and CDR2: WSHSY and SAAADI. CDR3 length: 14 residues. The CDR3 nucleotides read TGCGCCAGCAGTGAAAGGGGGTTGACAGATACGCAGTATTTT. Its protein product is CASSERGLTDTQYF.

This clone was seen once. The chain employs TRBV7-9 and TRBJ2-3, with D possibly TRBD1 on 5 matching bases. The CDR3 is made up of 14 amino acids. Germline loops: CDR1 SEHNR, CDR2 FQNEAQ (reference sequence). The V and J ends lost 10 bases and 4 bases respectively, with 18 bases between them. The CDR3 protein is CAIPGGWGADTQYF. CDR3 DNA sequence: TGTGCCATTCCTGGCGGATGGGGCGCAGATACGCAGTATTTT.